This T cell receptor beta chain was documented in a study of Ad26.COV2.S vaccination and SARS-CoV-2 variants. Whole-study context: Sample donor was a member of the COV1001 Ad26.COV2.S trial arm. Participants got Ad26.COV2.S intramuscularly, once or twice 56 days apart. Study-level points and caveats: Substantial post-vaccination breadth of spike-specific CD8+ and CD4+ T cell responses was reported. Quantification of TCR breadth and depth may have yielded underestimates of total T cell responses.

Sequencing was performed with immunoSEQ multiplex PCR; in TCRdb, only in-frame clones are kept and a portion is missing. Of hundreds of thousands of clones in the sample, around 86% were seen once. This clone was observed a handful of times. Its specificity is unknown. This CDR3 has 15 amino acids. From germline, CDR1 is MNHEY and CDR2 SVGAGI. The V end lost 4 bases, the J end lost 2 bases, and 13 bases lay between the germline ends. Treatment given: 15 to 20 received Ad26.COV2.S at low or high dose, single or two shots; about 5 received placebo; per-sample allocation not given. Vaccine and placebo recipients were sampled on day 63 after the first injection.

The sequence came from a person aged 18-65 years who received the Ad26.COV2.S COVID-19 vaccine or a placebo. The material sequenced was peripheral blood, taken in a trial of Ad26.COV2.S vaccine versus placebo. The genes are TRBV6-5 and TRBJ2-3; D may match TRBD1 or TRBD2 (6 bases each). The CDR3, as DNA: TGTGCCAGCAGTTCAATGTCGGGGGCCACAGATACGCAGTATTTT. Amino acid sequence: CASSSMSGATDTQYF.